This T cell receptor beta chain was captured in a study of blood T cells in healthy people across ages. A second PCR, run for about 7 to 11 cycles, used a sample-barcoded 5' primer plus a J-beta primer mix. TCRdb itself ran the 5' RACE reads through MiXCR, one entry per CDR3 protein. The sample lists some 1.5 million distinct CDR3 sequences; 28% were seen once. This clonotype came up a few times. Sequencing was done on a sample of blood. This sequence originates from a young woman in good health.

This CDR3 is CSARDSRPTQYF. DNA of the CDR3: TGCAGTGCTAGAGATTCTCGCCCGACGCAGTATTTT. The chain joins TRBV20-1 to TRBJ2-3; no clear D. This CDR3 has 12 residues. V was trimmed by 0 bases and J by 9 bases, leaving 10 bases between them. Germline V gene lookup returns CDR1 DFQATT and CDR2 SNEGSKA (reference sequence).